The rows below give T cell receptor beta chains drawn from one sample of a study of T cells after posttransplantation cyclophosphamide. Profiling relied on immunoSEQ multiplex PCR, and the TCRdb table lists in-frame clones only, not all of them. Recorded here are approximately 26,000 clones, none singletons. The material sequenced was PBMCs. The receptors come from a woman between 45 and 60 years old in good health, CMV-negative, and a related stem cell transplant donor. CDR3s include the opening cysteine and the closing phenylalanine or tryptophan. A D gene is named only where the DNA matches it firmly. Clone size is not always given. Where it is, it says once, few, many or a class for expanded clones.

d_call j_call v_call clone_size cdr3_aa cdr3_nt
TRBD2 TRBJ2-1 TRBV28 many CASSLGLAGEFF TGTGCCAGCAGTTTGGGGCTAGCGGGAGAGTTCTTC
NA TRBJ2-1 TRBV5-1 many CASVGLGTYNEQFF TGCGCCAGCGTGGGGCTGGGAACCTACAATGAGCAGTTCTTC
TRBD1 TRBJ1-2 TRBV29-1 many CSVTTGVRNYGYTF TGCAGCGTGACCACAGGGGTCCGTAACTATGGCTACACCTTC
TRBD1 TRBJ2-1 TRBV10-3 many CAIKGTAEYNEQFF TGTGCCATCAAAGGGACAGCTGAGTACAATGAGCAGTTCTTC
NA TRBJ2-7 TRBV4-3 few CASSQSLRSYEQYF TGCGCCAGCAGCCAATCCTTACGATCCTACGAGCAGTACTTC
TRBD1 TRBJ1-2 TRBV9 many CASSARTGGITQANYGYTF TGTGCCAGCAGCGCGAGGACAGGGGGCATCACCCAAGCTAACTATGGCTACACCTTC
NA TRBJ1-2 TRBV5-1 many CASSLGAENYGYTF TGCGCCAGCAGCTTGGGAGCTGAGAACTATGGCTACACCTTC
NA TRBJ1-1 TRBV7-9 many CASSSSQAAEAFF TGTGCCAGCAGCTCATCGCAGGCAGCAGAAGCTTTCTTT
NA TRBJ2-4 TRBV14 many CASSQPHRDGAKNIQYF TGTGCCAGCAGCCAACCACACAGGGATGGGGCCAAAAACATTCAGTACTTC
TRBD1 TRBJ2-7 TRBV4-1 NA CASSQDFGTASSYEQYF TGCGCCAGCAGCCAAGATTTCGGGACAGCCAGCTCCTACGAGCAGTACTTC
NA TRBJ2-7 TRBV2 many CASSEVVQGQGSDEQYF TGTGCCAGCAGTGAAGTCGTCCAAGGGCAGGGTTCCGACGAGCAGTACTTC
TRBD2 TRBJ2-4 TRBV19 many CASSERRTSGLAKNIQYF TGTGCCAGTAGTGAACGCCGGACTAGCGGCCTGGCCAAAAACATTCAGTACTTC
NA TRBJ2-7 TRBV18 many CASSPQRSSYEQYF TGTGCCAGCTCACCCCAGAGGAGCTCCTACGAGCAGTACTTC
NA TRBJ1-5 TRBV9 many CASSVEEFSPQHF TGTGCCAGCAGCGTAGAAGAGTTCTCGCCCCAGCATTTT
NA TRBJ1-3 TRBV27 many CASMLTTQSSGNTIYF TGTGCCAGCATGCTGACGACACAGAGCTCTGGAAACACCATATATTTT
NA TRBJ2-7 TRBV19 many CASNGGGMYEQYF TGTGCCAGTAACGGCGGAGGGATGTACGAGCAGTACTTC
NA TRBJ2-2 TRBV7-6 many CASSPSANTGELFF TGTGCCAGCTCACCTAGCGCTAACACCGGGGAGCTGTTTTTT
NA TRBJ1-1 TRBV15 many CATSRGGGNTEAFF TGTGCCACCAGCAGAGGGGGAGGGAACACTGAAGCTTTCTTT
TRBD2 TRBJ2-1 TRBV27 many CASSPRVRASGMTYNEQFF TGTGCCAGCAGCCCAAGGGTCCGGGCTAGCGGGATGACCTACAATGAGCAGTTCTTC
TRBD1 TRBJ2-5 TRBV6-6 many CASSYVTGGETQYF TGTGCCAGCAGTTACGTGACAGGGGGAGAGACCCAGTACTTC
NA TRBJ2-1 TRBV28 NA CASRTMGGGGLGSEQFF TGTGCCAGCAGAACCATGGGTGGGGGGGGGCTGGGGAGTGAGCAGTTCTTC
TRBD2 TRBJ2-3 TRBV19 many CASSIPSLASTDTQYF TGTGCCAGTAGTATCCCTTCACTAGCGAGCACAGATACGCAGTATTTT
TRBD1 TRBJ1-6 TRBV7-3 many CASSFTGVYHF TGTGCCAGCAGCTTTACAGGGGTCTACCACTTT
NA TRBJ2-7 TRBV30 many CAWSRGEQYF TGTGCCTGGAGTCGAGGGGAGCAGTACTTC
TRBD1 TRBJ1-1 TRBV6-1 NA CASRRQGARDTEAFF TGTGCCAGCAGGCGACAGGGGGCTCGGGACACTGAAGCTTTCTTT
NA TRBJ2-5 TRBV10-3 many CAISDQNTQETQYF TGTGCCATCAGTGATCAAAACACACAAGAGACCCAGTACTTC
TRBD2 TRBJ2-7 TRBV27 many CASSPGLAFTYEQYF TGTGCCAGCAGCCCCGGACTAGCGTTCACCTACGAGCAGTACTTC
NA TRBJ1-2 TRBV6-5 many CASSDRPDGYTF TGTGCCAGCAGTGACAGGCCCGATGGCTACACCTTC
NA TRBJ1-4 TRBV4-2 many CASSQDRGNEKLFF TGTGCCAGCAGCCAAGATCGCGGGAATGAAAAACTGTTTTTT
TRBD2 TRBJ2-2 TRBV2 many CASNIAGNTGELFF TGTGCCAGCAATATAGCGGGGAACACCGGGGAGCTGTTTTTT
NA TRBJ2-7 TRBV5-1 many CASSLAVVRDPSYEQYF TGCGCCAGCAGCTTAGCGGTCGTAAGGGATCCCTCCTACGAGCAGTACTTC
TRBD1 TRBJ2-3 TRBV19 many CASTDRGLGDTQYF TGTGCCAGCACGGACAGGGGGCTGGGAGATACGCAGTATTTT
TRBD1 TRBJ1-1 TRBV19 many CAILTGGTEAFF TGTGCCATTCTGACAGGGGGCACTGAAGCTTTCTTT
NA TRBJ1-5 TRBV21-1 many CATRAIGAQHF TGTGCCACCCGGGCCATAGGGGCCCAGCATTTT
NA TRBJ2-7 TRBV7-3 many CASSPRAGWYEQYF TGTGCCAGCAGCCCAAGGGCAGGGTGGTACGAGCAGTACTTC
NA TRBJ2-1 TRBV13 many CASSFRTPLNEQFF TGTGCCAGCAGCTTCCGGACTCCTCTCAATGAGCAGTTCTTC
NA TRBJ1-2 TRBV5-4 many CASSFMGGSYGYTF TGTGCCAGCAGCTTTATGGGAGGGTCCTATGGCTACACCTTC
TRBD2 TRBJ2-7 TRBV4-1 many CASSQDLAGGFKQYF TGCGCCAGCAGCCAAGATTTGGCGGGGGGGTTCAAGCAGTACTTC
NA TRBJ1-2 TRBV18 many CASSPGDGYTF TGTGCCAGCTCACCCGGGGATGGCTACACCTTC
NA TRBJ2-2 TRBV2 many CASSEGLGALTGELFF TGTGCCAGCAGTGAAGGACTGGGGGCTCTCACCGGGGAGCTGTTTTTT
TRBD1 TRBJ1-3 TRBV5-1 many CASSSGTGAGNTIYF TGCGCCAGCAGCTCGGGGACAGGGGCTGGAAACACCATATATTTT
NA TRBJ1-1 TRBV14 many CASSQVLSEAFF TGTGCCAGCAGCCAAGTTTTGAGTGAAGCTTTCTTT
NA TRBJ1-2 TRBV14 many CASSQARKGGAYGYTF TGTGCCAGCAGCCAAGCGCGCAAGGGTGGGGCCTATGGCTACACCTTC
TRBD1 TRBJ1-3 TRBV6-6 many CASSHPTGGNTIYF TGTGCCAGCAGCCACCCGACAGGGGGAAACACCATATATTTT
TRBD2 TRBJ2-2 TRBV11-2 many CASSLTSGSLEDFAGELFF TGTGCCAGCAGCTTAACTAGCGGGAGTCTTGAGGACTTTGCCGGGGAGCTGTTTTTT
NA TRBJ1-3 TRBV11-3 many CASSLQGTGNTIYF TGTGCCAGCAGCTTACAGGGTACTGGAAACACCATATATTTT
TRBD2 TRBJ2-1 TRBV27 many CASHLAGGGSSYNEQFF TGTGCCAGCCACCTAGCGGGAGGGGGGAGCTCCTACAATGAGCAGTTCTTC
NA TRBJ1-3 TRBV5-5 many CASSLGATGLADTIYF TGTGCCAGCAGCTTGGGGGCCACAGGGCTGGCCGACACCATATATTTT
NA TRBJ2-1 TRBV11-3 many CASSLDRFQGRQFF TGTGCCAGCAGCTTAGACCGATTCCAGGGGCGGCAGTTCTTC
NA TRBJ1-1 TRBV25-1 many CASRRGSHTEAFF TGTGCCAGCAGAAGGGGGTCGCACACTGAAGCTTTCTTT
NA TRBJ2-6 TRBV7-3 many CASSHSYSGANVLTF TGTGCCAGCAGCCATAGCTACTCTGGGGCCAACGTCCTGACTTTC
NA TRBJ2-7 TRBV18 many CASSPSGGAYEQYF TGTGCCAGCTCACCTTCCGGGGGAGCCTACGAGCAGTACTTC
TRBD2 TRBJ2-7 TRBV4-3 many CASSQDYAGGTYEQYF TGCGCCAGCAGCCAAGATTATGCGGGGGGAACCTACGAGCAGTACTTC
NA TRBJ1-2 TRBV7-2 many CASSLVSGAHGYTF TGTGCCAGCAGCTTAGTTTCAGGGGCGCATGGCTACACCTTC
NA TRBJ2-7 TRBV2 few CASSESIGGNRPYEQYF TGTGCCAGCAGTGAATCTATTGGCGGTAACAGGCCCTACGAGCAGTACTTC